This passage covers 5 T cell receptor beta chains from one sample sequenced in a study of technical replicates of blood from a handful of donors. TCRdb keeps only in-frame clones here, not all; method: immunoSEQ multiplex PCR. The sample lists fewer than 20,000 clones, over 75% occurring once. Sequencing used PBMCs. Receptors originate from a human donor in good health. Some clones in this sample may be carry-over from other donors' samples.

The rearrangement joins TRBV18 to TRBJ1-5; 8 nucleotides align to TRBD1. The CDR3 is 15 amino acids. The V and J ends lost 2 bases and 6 bases, in that order; junction bases with no gene match: 6. Germline CDR1 reads KGHSH; CDR2 reads LQKENI. The CDR3 DNA sequence: TGTGCCAGCTCACCAGTGGCAGGGGGCGGTCAGCCCCAGCATTTT. This gives the protein CASSPVAGGGQPQHF.

The chain joins TRBV7-8 to TRBJ1-3; 8 bases map to TRBD1. Germline V CDR1 and CDR2: SGHVS, FQNEAQ. After removal of 5 bases from V and 0 bases from J, the junction contained 3 bases not matched to a gene. The CDR3 is 15 amino acids. The CDR3 reads CASSGTGGSGNTIYF. In nucleotides, the CDR3 is TGTGCCAGCAGCGGAACAGGGGGCTCTGGAAACACCATATATTTT.

The gene calls are TRBV9 and TRBJ2-2; D not resolved. There are 16 residues in the CDR3. Germline loops: CDR1 SGDLS, CDR2 YYNGEE. V was cut by 0 bases and J by 0 bases, with 9 bases left in between. The CDR3 here is CASSVGHPPNTGELFF. DNA for the CDR3: TGTGCCAGCAGCGTAGGACATCCCCCGAACACCGGGGAGCTGTTTTTT.

V and J are TRBV10-2 and TRBJ2-7; TRBD1 matches at 8 bases. This CDR3 is 14 amino acids long. Germline values: CDR1 WSHSY, CDR2 SAAADI. The junction had 3 bases not matched to a gene; V was cut back by 2 bases and J by 3 bases. The CDR3 loop reads CASSEAQGVYEQYF. DNA for the CDR3: TGCGCCAGCAGTGAGGCACAGGGGGTCTACGAGCAGTACTTC.

V is TRBV12-5 and J is TRBJ2-5; weak D call: TRBD1 (6 bases). V lost 1 base and J lost 4, with 16 bases in between. CDR1 is LGHNT, CDR2 FRNRAP, per germline. The CDR3 spans 16 residues. This chain's CDR3 is CASGLGSQGPGETQYF. As DNA, the CDR3 is TGTGCTAGTGGTTTGGGATCCCAGGGGCCTGGAGAGACCCAGTACTTC.